The 19 T cell receptor beta chains below all came from one sample that was sequenced in a study of shared clonotypes between healthy human individuals. Repertoires were generated with immunoSEQ multiplex PCR, while TCRdb's copy carries only in-frame clones and drops some. The table lists hundreds of thousands of clones, about 98% of them singletons. The naive CD8 subset, CD45RO-negative cells positively selected for CCR7, excluded terminally differentiated effector memory CD45RA+ cells. Sequenced: naive CD8+ T cells sorted from blood. The origin of the receptors is a man under 40 in good health.

The rearrangement links TRBV7-9 to TRBJ2-7; the match to TRBD2 covers 8 bases. The V gene end was trimmed by 5 bases and the J gene end by 5 bases; junction bases not matched to a gene: 14. The CDR3 covers 16 residues. CDR1 and CDR2 (germline): SEHNR, FQNEAQ (reference sequence). The CDR3 spells CASSTGLGLADHEQYF. Here the CDR3 DNA reads TGTGCCAGCAGCACGGGCTTAGGACTAGCTGATCACGAGCAGTACTTC. The variable domain in full, with the rest retrieved from reference TRBV7-9 and TRBJ2-7, is DTGVSQNPRHKITKRGQNVTFRCDPISEHNRLYWYRQTLGQGPEFLTYFQNEAQLEKSRLLSDRFSAERPKGSFSTLEIQRTEQGDSAMYLCASSTGLGLADHEQYFGPGTRLTVT.

The rearrangement links TRBV7-9 to TRBJ2-6; 11 bases agree with TRBD2. The V segment lost 1 base and the J segment 0 bases; nucleotides outside the gene matches: 5. This CDR3 contains 19 residues. The germline V gene has CDR1 SEHNR and CDR2 FQNEAQ (reference sequence). The CDR3: CASSLGASGRTSGANVLTF. The CDR3 nucleotides are TGTGCCAGCAGCTTAGGGGCTAGCGGGAGGACCTCTGGGGCCAACGTCCTGACTTTC.

The chain employs TRBV5-1 and TRBJ2-7, with TRBD1 identical over 7 bases. The CDR3 runs 15 residues. The V gene's germline CDR1 is SGHRS and CDR2 YFSETQ. Unmatched junction bases numbered 7, after V lost 3 bases and J lost 1 base. The chain's CDR3 is CASSSPTQGSYEQYF. CDR3 sequence (DNA): TGCGCCAGCAGCTCCCCTACACAGGGGTCCTACGAGCAGTACTTC.

This rearrangement joins TRBV6-1 to TRBJ2-7, with 8 bases that match TRBD2. V trimming: 3 bases; J trimming: 4 bases; junction bases outside the gene matches: 11. The germline V gene has CDR1 MNHNS and CDR2 SASEGT. The CDR3 length is 16 residues. The CDR3 sequence: CASSEGGRRPWYEQYF. CDR3 nucleotide sequence: TGTGCCAGCAGTGAGGGCGGGAGGCGCCCTTGGTACGAGCAGTACTTC.

The chain carries TRBV7-9 and TRBJ1-2, with D uncertain. Germline V lookup: CDR1 SEHNR, CDR2 FQNEAQ (reference sequence). Trimming took 1 base from V and 4 from J, leaving 7 bases between them. The CDR3 totals 13 residues. The CDR3 DNA follows: TGTGCCAGCAGCTTAGGAGACCTCTATGGCTACACCTTC. Amino acid sequence: CASSLGDLYGYTF. Together with reference TRBV7-9 and TRBJ1-2, the CDR3 gives the full variable domain: DTGVSQNPRHKITKRGQNVTFRCDPISEHNRLYWYRQTLGQGPEFLTYFQNEAQLEKSRLLSDRFSAERPKGSFSTLEIQRTEQGDSAMYLCASSLGDLYGYTFGSGTRLTVV.

The chain is built from TRBV29-1 and TRBJ1-3; 9 nucleotides align to TRBD1. J lost 4 bases, V lost 5 bases, and 18 bases had no gene match. Germline V gene lookup returns CDR1 SQVTM and CDR2 ANQGSEA. This CDR3 has 18 amino acids. CDR3 sequence reads: CSVLTRFRDRELGNTIYF. The CDR3 DNA is TGCAGCGTTTTAACCCGTTTCCGGGACAGGGAGTTGGGAAACACCATATATTTT.

This clone is a singleton in its sample. The chain recombines TRBV5-1 with TRBJ2-7; D unresolved. The CDR3 is 13 residues long. Germline V gene data show CDR1 as SGHRS and CDR2 as YFSETQ. Trimming cost V 5 bases and J 0 bases, with 9 bases left between them. CDR3 nucleotides: TGCGCCAGCAGTCTGGACCCCTCCTACGAGCAGTACTTC. This translates into CASSLDPSYEQYF. Drawing the rest from reference TRBV5-1 and TRBJ2-7, the complete variable domain is KAGVTQTPRYLIKTRGQQVTLSCSPISGHRSVSWYQQTPGQGLQFLFEYFSETQRNKGNFPGRFSGRQFSNSRSEMNVSTLELGDSALYLCASSLDPSYEQYFGPGTRLTVT.

The chain has TRBV6-1 and TRBJ1-1; TRBD1 agrees at 8 bases. Germline trimming cut 4 bases from V and 1 base from J; bases unmatched to any gene: 11. The CDR3 spans 17 residues. The germline gives CDR1 MNHNS, CDR2 SASEGT. DNA of the CDR3: TGTGCCAGCAGTGCTCTCAGGGGGCGCGACGGGAACACTGAAGCTTTCTTT. This sequence encodes CASSALRGRDGNTEAFF.

This clone was counted a single time. V and J are TRBV5-1 and TRBJ2-7, with D tentatively TRBD2 (6 bases). V was shortened by 0 bases and J by 2 bases, with 12 bases between the two germline ends. Germline loops: CDR1 SGHRS, CDR2 YFSETQ. This CDR3 contains 15 residues. This CDR3 is CASSLAQGGAYEQYF. Here the CDR3 DNA reads TGCGCCAGCAGCTTGGCCCAGGGAGGTGCCTACGAGCAGTACTTC.

This chain uses TRBV30 with TRBJ1-2; the D is unclear. Per the germline V gene, CDR1 is GTSNPN and CDR2 is SVGIG (reference sequence). This CDR3 spans 11 amino acids. V was clipped by 0 bases and J by 7 bases, with 6 bases between them. The chain's CDR3 is CAWSVLSGYTF. The CDR3 nucleotides are TGTGCCTGGAGTGTACTCAGTGGCTACACCTTC.

The genes are TRBV6-5 and TRBJ2-7; D call uncertain. The CDR3 has 14 amino acids. Germline CDR1 and CDR2: MNHEY and SVGAGI. Deletions cut 3 bases from V and 2 bases from J, with 11 bases between. CDR3 amino acids: CASSYFQGPYEQYF. CDR3 in DNA: TGTGCCAGCAGTTATTTTCAAGGGCCCTACGAGCAGTACTTC.

This clone was observed a single time. This chain uses TRBV11-2 with TRBJ2-1; a weak D match, TRBD2 (6 bases). The length of the CDR3 is 16 residues. Per the germline V gene, CDR1 is SGHAT and CDR2 is FQNNGV. V was cut by 5 bases and J by 0 bases, with 14 bases left in between. CDR3 residues: CASSRIAESSYNEQFF. In nucleotides, the CDR3 is TGTGCCAGCAGCCGTATAGCGGAAAGCTCCTACAATGAGCAGTTCTTC.

This sequence joins TRBV7-6 and TRBJ1-1; possible D gene TRBD1, 6 bases. V was shortened by 5 bases and J by 6 bases, with 10 bases between the two germline ends. The germline V gene has CDR1 SGHVS and CDR2 FNYEAQ. There are 12 residues in the CDR3. The CDR3 is CASSPGAPEAFF. DNA for the CDR3: TGTGCCAGCAGCCCAGGGGCACCTGAAGCTTTCTTT. Full variable domain (remainder filled in from reference TRBV7-6 and TRBJ1-1): GAGVSQSPRYKVTKRGQDVALRCDPISGHVSLYWYRQALGQGPEFLTYFNYEAQQDKSGLPNDRFSAERPEGSISTLTIQRTEQRDSAMYRCASSPGAPEAFFGQGTRLTVV.

V usage is TRBV18 and J usage is TRBJ1-1; D unclear. This CDR3 is built from 12 residues. The germline V gene has CDR1 KGHSH and CDR2 LQKENI. V dropped 4 bases and J dropped 1 base, with 4 bases sitting between them. CDR3 sequence: CASSQGNTEAFF. The CDR3 bases are TGTGCCAGCTCACAGGGGAACACTGAAGCTTTCTTT. Using reference TRBV18 and TRBJ1-1 for the parts outside the CDR3, the full variable domain is NAGVMQNPRHLVRRRGQEARLRCSPMKGHSHVYWYRQLPEEGLKFMVYLQKENIIDESGMPKERFSAEFPKEGPSILRIQQVVRGDSAAYFCASSQGNTEAFFGQGTRLTVV.

As concerns this clone: Other DNA sequences in this specimen translate into the identical CDR3. The chain is built from TRBV5-1 and TRBJ2-5; 8 bases map to TRBD1. Germline V CDR1 and CDR2: SGHRS, YFSETQ. There are 14 residues in the CDR3. With 0 bases clipped from V and 5 bases from J, the junction kept 3 bases outside the gene matches. CDR3 nucleotide sequence: TGCGCCAGCAGCTTGGGACAGGGGAAGGAGACCCAGTACTTC. Protein sequence: CASSLGQGKETQYF. The whole variable domain, filled in from reference TRBV5-1 and TRBJ2-5, reads KAGVTQTPRYLIKTRGQQVTLSCSPISGHRSVSWYQQTPGQGLQFLFEYFSETQRNKGNFPGRFSGRQFSNSRSEMNVSTLELGDSALYLCASSLGQGKETQYFGPGTRLLVL.

The chain is built from TRBV2 and TRBJ2-7; D might be TRBD1 (6 bases). V was trimmed by 8 bases and J by 2 bases, leaving 16 bases between them. The CDR3 spans 14 residues. The V gene's germline CDR1 is SNHLY and CDR2 FYNNEI. This chain's CDR3 is CASARVRGTYEQYF. The CDR3 DNA reads as TGTGCCAGCGCCAGGGTGAGGGGGACCTACGAGCAGTACTTC.

The chain recombines TRBV27 with TRBJ2-7; D unresolved. Germline-derived CDR1 and CDR2 are MNHEY and SMNVEV (reference sequence). The CDR3 has 15 amino acids. The V and J ends lost 4 bases and 2 bases respectively, with 15 bases between them. CDR3 region: CASSSGLTGTYEQYF. DNA of the CDR3: TGTGCCAGCAGTTCAGGTTTGACGGGTACCTACGAGCAGTACTTC.

The rearrangement uses TRBV28 and TRBJ2-5; D may correspond to TRBD1 or TRBD2 (5 bases each). CDR1 is MDHEN and CDR2 is SYDVKM in the germline V gene. The CDR3 covers 14 residues. The V and J ends lost 6 bases and 5 bases respectively, with 16 bases between them. The CDR3 DNA follows: TGTGCCAGCAGGGGGGACGGCATAAGGGAGACCCAGTACTTC. Translated: CASRGDGIRETQYF.

A note on this clone: The sample has other DNA sequences that encode this CDR3 too. The genes are TRBV27 and TRBJ2-7, with 9 bases aligning to TRBD2. The CDR3 extends over 13 amino acids. Germline V gene lookup returns CDR1 MNHEY and CDR2 SMNVEV (reference sequence). V gave up 4 bases and J gave up 3 bases; unmatched junction bases: 1. The CDR3 is CASSWREGYEQYF. In nucleotides, the CDR3 is TGTGCCAGCAGTTGGCGGGAGGGCTACGAGCAGTACTTC.